Listed below are T cell receptor beta chains from one sample, sequenced in a study of blood T cell repertoires in COVID-19. Assay used: immunoSEQ multiplex PCR; TCRdb lists only in-frame clones, some missing. This sample carries nearly 50,000 clones, 70% to 90% of them seen once, and the ten largest clones take 2.6%. The sequenced sample was peripheral blood. Receptor source: a woman of 80 years or more with COVID-19, enrolled during active disease. Both conserved end residues are part of each CDR3. Fields, in order: CDR3 DNA, CDR3 protein, V gene, D gene, clone size, J gene. A D gene is named only where the DNA matches it firmly. Clone sizes are given selectively: once, few, many, or a class where the clone is expanded.

CDR3nt: TGTGCCAGCAGCTCGGACAGGGCGAAGTACTTC
CDR3aa: CASSSDRAKYF
v_gene: TRBV6-6
d_gene: TRBD1
abundance: .
j_gene: TRBJ2-7

CDR3nt: TGTGCCACCAGCAGAGCCAACAAATACACCATATATTTT
CDR3aa: CATSRANKYTIYF
v_gene: TRBV15
d_gene: .
abundance: .
j_gene: TRBJ1-3

CDR3nt: TGTGCCAGCACCAATAGGGGGCTCTACTATGGCTACACCTTC
CDR3aa: CASTNRGLYYGYTF
v_gene: TRBV28
d_gene: TRBD1
abundance: .
j_gene: TRBJ1-2

CDR3nt: TGTGCCAGCAGCCGCCGGACTAGCGCAAGCACAGATACGCAGTATTTT
CDR3aa: CASSRRTSASTDTQYF
v_gene: TRBV11-2
d_gene: TRBD2
abundance: .
j_gene: TRBJ2-3

CDR3nt: TGTGCCACTTCTCGGGGGGCGCACACAGATACGCAGTATTTT
CDR3aa: CATSRGAHTDTQYF
v_gene: TRBV10-3
d_gene: .
abundance: .
j_gene: TRBJ2-3

CDR3nt: TGTGCCTGGGGTTTCATAGGGGGAAACACTGAAGCTTTCTTT
CDR3aa: CAWGFIGGNTEAFF
v_gene: TRBV30
d_gene: .
abundance: .
j_gene: TRBJ1-1

CDR3nt: TGTGCCAGCAGTTTATGGGCTAGCGGGAGGGCCTCGGAGACCCAGTACTTC
CDR3aa: CASSLWASGRASETQYF
v_gene: TRBV28
d_gene: TRBD2
abundance: .
j_gene: TRBJ2-5

CDR3nt: TGTGCCAGCAGCCCCGGGACAGGGGGTTTCAGGGAGCTGTTTTTT
CDR3aa: CASSPGTGGFRELFF
v_gene: TRBV11-2
d_gene: TRBD1
abundance: .
j_gene: TRBJ2-2

CDR3nt: TGTGCCAGCAGTCCTATCCGGCGAACGGGATCCTACGAGCAGTACTTC
CDR3aa: CASSPIRRTGSYEQYF
v_gene: TRBV28
d_gene: .
abundance: .
j_gene: TRBJ2-7

CDR3nt: TGTGCCAGCCGGGAGACAGGGTCGTTTGGGGCTTTCTTT
CDR3aa: CASRETGSFGAFF
v_gene: TRBV2
d_gene: TRBD1
abundance: .
j_gene: TRBJ1-1

CDR3nt: TGTGCCAGCAGTCCCCGACAGGGAGGCTCCTACGAGCAGTACTTC
CDR3aa: CASSPRQGGSYEQYF
v_gene: TRBV6-5
d_gene: .
abundance: .
j_gene: TRBJ2-7

CDR3nt: TGTGCCAGCAGTGTCCAACACACCAGGGGGCTCTATGGCTACACCTTC
CDR3aa: CASSVQHTRGLYGYTF
v_gene: TRBV6-1
d_gene: TRBD1
abundance: .
j_gene: TRBJ1-2

CDR3nt: TGTGCCAGCAGCTTAAGGCCGGGGGGGCAGGCTAAAAAGTTCTTC
CDR3aa: CASSLRPGGQAKKFF
v_gene: TRBV7-2
d_gene: TRBD2
abundance: once
j_gene: TRBJ2-1

CDR3nt: TGCGCCAGCAGCTTGTCGGGACAGGGAGAAGGCTACACCTTC
CDR3aa: CASSLSGQGEGYTF
v_gene: TRBV5-1
d_gene: TRBD1
abundance: .
j_gene: TRBJ1-2

CDR3nt: TGTGCCAGCAGCTTAGATCGGCCAGGCCCCAATGAAAAACTGTTTTTT
CDR3aa: CASSLDRPGPNEKLFF
v_gene: TRBV11-2
d_gene: .
abundance: .
j_gene: TRBJ1-4

CDR3nt: TGTGCCAGTAGTGCGACAGGGGGTGTCTACGAGCAGTACTTC
CDR3aa: CASSATGGVYEQYF
v_gene: TRBV19
d_gene: TRBD1
abundance: once
j_gene: TRBJ2-7

CDR3nt: TGCAGCGTTGGGGCACAGGGAGGGGGGTCCCTTGGCTACACCTTC
CDR3aa: CSVGAQGGGSLGYTF
v_gene: TRBV29-1
d_gene: .
abundance: .
j_gene: TRBJ1-2

CDR3nt: TGTGCCAGCAGCTTAGGTCAGCTAGCGGGTGTGGCGGAGACCCAGTACTTC
CDR3aa: CASSLGQLAGVAETQYF
v_gene: TRBV7-2
d_gene: TRBD2
abundance: .
j_gene: TRBJ2-5

CDR3nt: TGTGCCAGCAGTTACTCGAAGGTCGGGAGGGATGAGCAGTTCTTC
CDR3aa: CASSYSKVGRDEQFF
v_gene: TRBV6-2/TRBV6-3
d_gene: TRBD2
abundance: .
j_gene: TRBJ2-1

CDR3nt: TGTGCCAGCAGAAACCAGCGGGGAGCCTACAATGAGCAGTTCTTC
CDR3aa: CASRNQRGAYNEQFF
v_gene: TRBV28
d_gene: TRBD2
abundance: .
j_gene: TRBJ2-1